The sequence of this TCR beta chain was determined in a study of cytomegalovirus exposure and HLA in healthy donors. About this clone: What it binds is unknown.

Unmatched junction bases numbered 13, after V lost 7 bases and J lost 6 bases. The CDR3 loop spans 15 amino acids. Germline V lookup: CDR1 LNHDA, CDR2 SQIVND (reference sequence). The PCR contained 60 Vbeta and 13 Jbeta primers. Authors' data handling: An analysis performed later counted about 80 million unique TCR beta chains (approximately 11 million of them shared). Produced via immunoSEQ multiplex PCR; TCRdb's table is partial and in-frame only. V, J and clone size are those of that table, while D and trimming were read from the DNA. The sample gives around 120,000 clones, less than 90% of which show up once; 0.2% to 0.3% is in the top ten. General study results and limits: Using the classifier, cytomegalovirus status was reportedly diagnosed with high specificity and sensitivity.

The TCR sequence derives from a man aged 45-65 years in good health and CMV-seronegative. The V gene is TRBV19, the J gene TRBJ2-7; 9 nucleotides line up with TRBD1. Input material: PBMCs. CDR3 in amino acids: CASKSSPGTGREQYF. The CDR3 DNA reads as TGTGCCAGTAAATCTTCGCCCGGGACAGGGCGCGAGCAGTACTTC.